The T cell receptor beta chain described here comes from a study of cytomegalovirus exposure and HLA in healthy donors. Whole-study results and caveats: Testing in vitro showed three CMV-associated chains specific for CMV antigens.

PCR used 60 Vbeta primers and 13 Jbeta primers. TCRdb's copy holds only in-frame clones and misses some; the assay was immunoSEQ multiplex PCR. Of 270,000 or so clones in the sample, around 90% were seen once. The CDR3 is made up of 15 amino acids. CDR1 ENHRY and CDR2 SYGVKD come from the germline V gene. V lost 4 bases and J 0 bases, leaving 11 bases between the germline ends. Note on this clone: The target antigen is unknown.

The chain couples TRBV10-3 to TRBJ2-3; possibly TRBD1 for D (6 bases). The sequence was obtained from a girl aged 2-10 years in good health and CMV-seronegative. The sequenced sample was PBMCs. For the CDR3, the DNA is TGTGCCATCAGTGTACAGGGATGGAGCACAGATACGCAGTATTTT. Its protein product is CAISVQGWSTDTQYF.